These 16 T cell receptor beta chains share one sample of origin, sequenced in a study of blood T cell repertoires in COVID-19. Assay used: immunoSEQ multiplex PCR; TCRdb lists only in-frame clones, some missing. Found here are 150,000 to 200,000 clones, 88% of them singletons; the top ten hold 6% to 8.5%. Specimen: PBMCs or T cells enriched from blood (not recorded which). These receptors all come from a woman aged 50 to 60 who had recovered from COVID-19.

This chain connects TRBV9 to TRBJ1-1; the D is unclear. The CDR3 spans 14 residues. Trimming stripped 0 bases from V and 1 base from J, with 7 bases between. CDR1 SGDLS and CDR2 YYNGEE come from the germline V gene. The CDR3 DNA sequence: TGTGCCAGCAGCGTAGGTGGGCGGAACACTGAAGCTTTCTTT. It is translated as CASSVGGRNTEAFF. Drawing the rest from reference TRBV9 and TRBJ1-1, the complete variable domain is DSGVTQTPKHLITATGQRVTLRCSPRSGDLSVYWYQQSLDQGLQFLIQYYNGEERAKGNILERFSAQQFPDLHSELNLSSLELGDSALYFCASSVGGRNTEAFFGQGTRLTVV.

The J gene is TRBJ1-1, the V gene TRBV7-9; D is possibly TRBD1 (6 bases). The CDR3 extends over 12 amino acids. CDR1 SEHNR and CDR2 FQNEAQ come from the germline V gene (reference sequence). V lost 5 bases and J lost 7, with 11 bases in between. The CDR3 nucleotides read TGTGCCAGCAGCACACAGGGATATGAAGCTTTCTTT. The encoded protein is CASSTQGYEAFF.

Only a few counts were recorded for this clone. V usage is TRBV30 and J usage is TRBJ2-3; a possible D gene is TRBD1 (6 bases). The CDR3 runs to 12 residues. The V gene's germline CDR1 is GTSNPN and CDR2 SVGIG (reference sequence). V lost 1 base and J 9 bases, leaving 11 bases between the germline ends. Here the CDR3 reads CAWSEQGRTQYF. CDR3 DNA: TGTGCCTGGAGTGAACAGGGTCGCACGCAGTATTTT.

This clone was seen repeatedly, ten times or more. This sequence joins TRBV19 and TRBJ1-3; D unclear. This CDR3 region has 16 residues. Trimming removed 4 bases from V and 4 bases from J, with 17 bases in between. Looked up from germline, CDR1 is LNHDA and CDR2 is SQIVND (reference sequence). CDR3 coding DNA: TGTGCCAGTAGTACCCCTGAAGCTACCCGCGGAAACACCATATATTTT. This encodes CASSTPEATRGNTIYF.

This rearrangement joins TRBV19 to TRBJ2-4; 7 positions match TRBD1. Germline assignment: CDR1 LNHDA and CDR2 SQIVND (reference sequence). The CDR3 totals 11 residues. Trimming cost V 8 bases and J 6 bases; bases outside gene matches: 1. The CDR3 protein is CASWDRNIQYF. CDR3 nucleotide sequence: TGTGCCAGTTGGGACAGAAACATTCAGTACTTC.

V is TRBV12-3 or TRBV12-4 and J is TRBJ2-1; 11 positions agree with TRBD2. The CDR3 consists of 13 residues. V was pared by 2 bases and J by 13 bases, with 4 bases of the junction left unmatched. The CDR3 sequence: CASSLTTSGGQFF. CDR3 nucleotides: TGTGCCAGCAGTTTAACCACTAGCGGGGGACAGTTCTTC.

The V gene is TRBV12-3 or TRBV12-4, the J gene TRBJ1-1; TRBD1 matches 8 bases. The CDR3 sequence is 13 residues long. V was clipped by 6 bases and J by 7 bases; unmatched bases: 7. The CDR3 DNA reads as TGTGCCAGCAGGTCGACAGGGGTCGTTGAAGCTTTCTTT. It is translated as CASRSTGVVEAFF.

This sequence joins TRBV2 and TRBJ2-3; D uncertain. V lost 4 bases and J 7 bases, leaving 12 bases between the germline ends. The CDR3 runs to 13 residues. Germline assignment: CDR1 SNHLY and CDR2 FYNNEI. CDR3 sequence: CASSGVPTYTQYF. The CDR3 nucleotides read TGTGCCAGCAGTGGTGTCCCAACATATACGCAGTATTTT.

The chain combines TRBV11-3 with TRBJ2-7; TRBD2 might be the D (5 bases). Per germline, CDR1 SGHNT and CDR2 YENEEA. The CDR3 extends over 14 amino acids. The ends were cut back, 4 bases at V and 5 bases at J, with 15 bases in the middle. DNA for the CDR3: TGTGCCAGCAGCTCCGGGATTCTAAGCCACGAGCAGTACTTC. Its protein is CASSSGILSHEQYF. Together with reference TRBV11-3 and TRBJ2-7, the CDR3 gives the full variable domain: EAGVVQSPRYKIIEKKQPVAFWCNPISGHNTLYWYLQNLGQGPELLIRYENEEAVDDSQLPKDRFSAERLKGVDSTLKIQPAELGDSAVYLCASSSGILSHEQYFGPGTRLTVT.

This chain links TRBV7-3 with TRBJ2-3; 10 bases match TRBD1. The CDR3 sequence is 16 residues long. Germline-derived CDR1 and CDR2 are SGHTA and FQGTGA. The V and J ends lost 5 bases and 4 bases, in that order; junction bases with no gene match: 9. The CDR3 sequence is CASSLGTGVVSDTQYF. The CDR3 coding sequence is TGTGCCAGCAGCCTTGGGACAGGGGTTGTGTCAGATACGCAGTATTTT.

This chain's CDR3 is CASNTIIGPLHF. The CDR3 DNA reads TGTGCCAGCAACACCATTATTGGTCCCCTCCACTTT. The chain employs TRBV28 and TRBJ1-6; no definite D call. V lost 7 bases, J lost 13 bases, and 14 bases lay in between. Germline CDR1 is MDHEN and CDR2 is SYDVKM. The length of the CDR3 is 12 residues. Using reference TRBV28 and TRBJ1-6 for the parts outside the CDR3, the full variable domain is DVKVTQSSRYLVKRTGEKVFLECVQDMDHENMFWYRQDPGLGLRLIYFSYDVKMKEKGDIPEGYSVSREKKERFSLILESASTNQTSMYLCASNTIIGPLHFGNGTRLTVT.

The chain couples TRBV2 to TRBJ2-7, with TRBD1 matching over 8 bases. V lost 6 bases, J lost 1 base, and 2 bases stayed unmatched. The germline V gene encodes CDR1 SNHLY and CDR2 FYNNEI. The CDR3 length is 13 residues. This CDR3 is CASSRQGSYEQYF. Written as DNA, the CDR3 is TGTGCCAGCAGCCGACAGGGGTCCTACGAGCAGTACTTC.

V is TRBV5-1 and J is TRBJ2-7, with 10 bases aligning to TRBD1. Germline V gene sequence: CDR1 SGHRS, CDR2 YFSETQ. V lost 6 bases, J lost 2 bases, and 5 bases stayed unmatched. The CDR3 sequence is 14 residues long. CDR3 sequence (DNA): TGCGCCAGCACCGGGGGACAGGGGACCTACGAGCAGTACTTC. Encoded protein: CASTGGQGTYEQYF.

V and J are TRBV10-3 and TRBJ1-1, with 7 bases matching TRBD1. Germline lookup yields CDR1 ENHRY and CDR2 SYGVKD. This CDR3 is built from 15 residues. J lost 5 bases, V lost 0 bases, and 6 bases had no gene match. CDR3 amino acids: CAISESGGAKTEAFF. In nucleotides, the CDR3 is TGTGCCATCAGTGAGTCAGGGGGCGCGAAAACTGAAGCTTTCTTT.

Only a few counts were recorded for this clone. The genes are TRBV7-2 and TRBJ1-2; 8 bases align to TRBD1. CDR1 SGHTA and CDR2 FQGNSA come from the germline V gene. The CDR3 runs to 14 residues. Trimming at V came to 7 bases and at J to 7 bases, leaving 11 bases not matched to a gene. The DNA for the CDR3 is TGTGCCAGCACCATCGGTCCAGGGGGCCTTGGCTACACCTTC. This codes for CASTIGPGGLGYTF.

The chain employs TRBV11-2 and TRBJ1-1; 8 bases are a match to TRBD1. This CDR3 contains 14 residues. CDR1 and CDR2 (germline): SGHAT, FQNNGV. With 5 bases clipped from V and 1 base from J, the junction kept 3 bases outside the gene matches. In DNA, the CDR3 is TGTGCCAGCAGCCCGGGACAGGCGAACACTGAAGCTTTCTTT. Amino acids: CASSPGQANTEAFF.